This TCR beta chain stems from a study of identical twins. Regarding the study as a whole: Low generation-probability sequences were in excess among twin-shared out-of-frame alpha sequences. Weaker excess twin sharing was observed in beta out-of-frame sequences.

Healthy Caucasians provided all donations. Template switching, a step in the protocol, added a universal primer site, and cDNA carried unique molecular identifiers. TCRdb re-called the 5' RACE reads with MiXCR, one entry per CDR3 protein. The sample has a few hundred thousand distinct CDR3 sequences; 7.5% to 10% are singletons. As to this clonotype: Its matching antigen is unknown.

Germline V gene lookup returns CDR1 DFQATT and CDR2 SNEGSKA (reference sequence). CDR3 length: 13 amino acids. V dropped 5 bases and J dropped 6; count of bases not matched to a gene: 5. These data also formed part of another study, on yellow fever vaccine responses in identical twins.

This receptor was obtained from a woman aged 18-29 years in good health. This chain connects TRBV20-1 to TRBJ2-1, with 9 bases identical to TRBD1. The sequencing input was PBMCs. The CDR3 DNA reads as TGCAGTGCTCGGGACAGGGAGGGCAATGAGCAGTTCTTC. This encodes CSARDREGNEQFF.